Listed below are T cell receptor beta chains from one sample, sequenced in a study of cytomegalovirus exposure and HLA in healthy donors. Generated by immunoSEQ multiplex PCR, the TCRdb table keeps only in-frame clones and is missing some. The top ten hold around 1% of the sample, which has roughly 190,000 clones, about nine tenths seen once. Sequenced: PBMCs. The receptors were gathered from a boy between 2 and 15 years old in good health and CMV-seronegative. Both conserved end residues are part of each CDR3. D genes are given only for firm matches. The size field is filled for only some rows; it gives once, few, many or a size class.

>NA|TRBV4-2|few|TRBJ2-6
CASSQDDSTGANVLTF
TGTGCCAGCAGCCAAGACGACAGCACTGGGGCCAACGTCCTGACTTTC
>TRBD2|TRBV30|NA|TRBJ2-7
CACSSGRFTSEQYF
TGTGCCTGCTCGAGCGGGAGATTTACCAGTGAGCAGTACTTC
>NA|TRBV19|NA|TRBJ2-5
CASSLPQGSSETQYF
TGTGCCAGTAGTCTGCCCCAGGGTTCGTCAGAGACCCAGTACTTC
>NA|TRBV10-1|few|TRBJ2-7
CASSESRVLPYEQYF
TGCGCCAGCAGTGAGTCGAGGGTGCTGCCCTACGAGCAGTACTTC
>NA|TRBV2|NA|TRBJ2-3
CASSEGDSSTDTQYF
TGTGCCAGCAGTGAAGGAGACAGCAGCACAGATACGCAGTATTTT
>TRBD1|TRBV5-4|NA|TRBJ1-2
CASSLDRDDGYTF
TGCGCCAGCAGCCTAGACAGGGATGATGGCTACACCTTC
>TRBD1|TRBV7-2|NA|TRBJ2-2
CASSYNRGYTGELFF
TGTGCCAGCAGCTATAACAGGGGTTACACCGGGGAGCTGTTTTTT
>NA|TRBV9|NA|TRBJ1-6
CASSVEAGESYNSPLHF
TGTGCCAGCAGCGTAGAGGCAGGGGAAAGCTATAATTCACCCCTCCACTTT
>NA|TRBV11-2|NA|TRBJ2-6
CASSGPISGANVLTF
TGTGCCAGCAGCGGCCCAATCTCTGGGGCCAACGTCCTGACTTTC
>NA|TRBV7-9|NA|TRBJ1-3
CASSSQGGNTIYF
TGTGCCAGCAGCTCCCAGGGGGGAAACACCATATATTTT
>TRBD1|TRBV30|once|TRBJ1-1
CAWSLHRGITEAFF
TGTGCCTGGAGTCTTCACAGGGGAATTACTGAAGCTTTCTTT
>NA|TRBV4-2|NA|TRBJ2-5
CASSQDVGTRETQYF
TGTGCCAGCAGCCAAGATGTGGGGACAAGAGAGACCCAGTACTTC
>NA|TRBV27|NA|TRBJ2-2
CASSLARAGELFF
TGTGCCAGCAGTTTAGCTAGAGCCGGGGAGCTGTTTTTT
>NA|TRBV7-9|NA|TRBJ1-1
CSSSFPGNTEAFF
TGTTCCAGCAGCTTTCCAGGGAACACTGAAGCTTTCTTT
>TRBD2|TRBV27|NA|TRBJ2-5
CASSWGSGGYGETQYF
TGTGCCAGCAGTTGGGGTAGCGGGGGGTACGGGGAGACCCAGTACTTC
>NA|TRBV6-1|NA|TRBJ2-3
CASSVRGAGPDTQYF
TGTGCCAGCAGTGTCCGGGGAGCTGGTCCGGATACGCAGTATTTT
>NA|TRBV5-1|NA|TRBJ2-1
CATRGYNEQFF
TGCGCCACCCGGGGCTACAATGAGCAGTTCTTC
>NA|TRBV28|NA|TRBJ2-5
CASSLIPEETQYF
TGTGCCAGCAGTTTAATCCCGGAAGAGACCCAGTACTTC
>NA|TRBV6-4|NA|TRBJ2-2
CASSDGSTGELFF
TGTGCCAGCAGTGACGGGAGCACCGGGGAGCTGTTTTTT
>TRBD1|TRBV2|NA|TRBJ2-4
CASSPRTGGLAKNIQYF
TGTGCCAGCAGTCCCCGGACAGGGGGCCTAGCCAAAAACATTCAGTACTTC
>NA|TRBV19|NA|TRBJ2-4
CASSTYGRLAKNIQYF
TGTGCCAGTAGTACATACGGTCGACTAGCCAAAAACATTCAGTACTTC
>TRBD2|TRBV5-4|few|TRBJ2-1
CASSLVRASGGNEQFF
TGTGCCAGCAGCTTGGTTCGGGCTAGCGGGGGCAATGAGCAGTTCTTC
>TRBD2|TRBV6-6|NA|TRBJ2-1
CASKISAGGRNEQFF
TGTGCCAGCAAAATTTCCGCGGGAGGGCGCAATGAGCAGTTCTTC
>TRBD2|TRBV29-1|once|TRBJ2-7
CSVRGRVSYEQYF
TGCAGCGTTCGTGGGAGGGTTTCCTACGAGCAGTACTTC
>TRBD2|TRBV6-5|few|TRBJ2-1
CASSYEREGRSEQFF
TGTGCCAGCAGTTACGAAAGGGAGGGCCGAAGTGAGCAGTTCTTC
>NA|TRBV5-1|NA|TRBJ2-2
CASWRGTGELFF
TGCGCCAGCTGGAGGGGCACCGGGGAGCTGTTTTTT
>TRBD1|TRBV7-8|NA|TRBJ2-7
CASSLGTGGFYEQYF
TGTGCCAGCAGCTTAGGGACAGGGGGCTTCTACGAGCAGTACTTC
>TRBD1|TRBV7-2|NA|TRBJ2-3
CASSFQGVLSTDTQYF
TGTGCCAGCAGCTTCCAGGGGGTCCTTAGCACAGATACGCAGTATTTT
>NA|TRBV11-2|NA|TRBJ2-3
CASSLGPGLSTDTQYF
TGTGCCAGCAGCTTAGGGCCGGGACTCTCCACAGATACGCAGTATTTT
>NA|TRBV5-1|NA|TRBJ2-1
CASSFILAPNGQFF
TGCGCCAGCAGCTTTATTCTAGCCCCTAATGGGCAGTTCTTC
>NA|TRBV20-1|NA|TRBJ1-1
CSAADSTEAFF
TGCAGTGCGGCGGACAGCACTGAAGCTTTCTTT
>NA|TRBV5-1|once|TRBJ2-3
CASSLGPSVRADTQYF
TGCGCCAGCAGCTTGGGTCCTAGCGTCCGGGCAGATACGCAGTATTTT
>NA|TRBV5-1|NA|TRBJ2-1
CASSLRSSYNEQFF
TGCGCCAGCAGCTTACGGAGCTCCTACAATGAGCAGTTCTTC
>TRBD2|TRBV30|NA|TRBJ2-7
CAWRAGARYEQYF
TGTGCCTGGAGAGCGGGAGCACGCTACGAGCAGTACTTC
>NA|TRBV30|NA|TRBJ1-1
CAWSALRNTEAFF
TGTGCCTGGAGTGCCCTCAGGAACACTGAAGCTTTCTTT
>TRBD1|TRBV18|once|TRBJ2-7
CASSPGQEPYEQYF
TGTGCCAGCTCACCGGGACAGGAGCCCTACGAGCAGTACTTC
>NA|TRBV27|NA|TRBJ2-7
CASRTMHSGYEQYF
TGTGCCAGCAGGACAATGCACTCAGGCTACGAGCAGTACTTC
>TRBD1|TRBV30|NA|TRBJ1-1
CAWSRTGTGVIAFF
TGTGCCTGGAGTCGAACCGGGACAGGGGTGATCGCTTTCTTT
>NA|TRBV7-6|NA|TRBJ2-1
CAPRDLPYNEQFF
TGTGCCCCTCGTGACTTACCTTACAATGAGCAGTTCTTC
>NA|TRBV2|NA|TRBJ2-1
CASRNPGVGQFF
TGTGCCAGCAGGAATCCAGGGGTCGGGCAGTTCTTC
>NA|TRBV6-4|few|TRBJ1-1
CASSDTGSGEAFF
TGTGCCAGCAGTGACACAGGGTCCGGTGAAGCTTTCTTT
>NA|TRBV6-7|NA|TRBJ2-7
CASSYSVGPGVLARDEQYF
TGTGCCAGCAGTTACTCGGTTGGGCCAGGGGTACTAGCGAGGGACGAGCAGTACTTC
>NA|TRBV19|NA|TRBJ2-1
CASSISRPRGEQFF
TGTGCCAGTAGTATTAGCAGGCCCAGGGGTGAGCAGTTCTTC
>NA|TRBV7-9|NA|TRBJ2-2
CASSLIQTAGGGGSGELFF
TGTGCCAGCAGCTTAATCCAGACCGCAGGGGGCGGGGGATCCGGGGAGCTGTTTTTT
>NA|TRBV20-1|NA|TRBJ1-1
CSAAGGPAFF
TGCAGTGCTGCGGGGGGGCCCGCTTTCTTT
>NA|TRBV7-8|NA|TRBJ2-2
CASSPQRLTQNTGELFF
TGTGCCAGCAGCCCGCAAAGACTCACCCAGAACACCGGGGAGCTGTTTTTT
>TRBD2|TRBV7-2|NA|TRBJ2-3
CASSLGLAGGTQYF
TGTGCCAGCAGCCTGGGTCTAGCGGGGGGGACGCAGTATTTT
>NA|TRBV7-3|NA|TRBJ1-6
CASSPNMDSPLHF
TGTGCCAGCAGCCCTAATATGGATTCACCCCTCCACTTT
>NA|TRBV7-2|NA|TRBJ1-1
CASSPGEEAFF
TGTGCCAGCAGCCCAGGGGAAGAAGCTTTCTTT
>NA|TRBV6-4|NA|TRBJ2-1
CASSDEGGDEQFF
TGTGCCAGCAGTGACGAAGGCGGCGATGAGCAGTTCTTC